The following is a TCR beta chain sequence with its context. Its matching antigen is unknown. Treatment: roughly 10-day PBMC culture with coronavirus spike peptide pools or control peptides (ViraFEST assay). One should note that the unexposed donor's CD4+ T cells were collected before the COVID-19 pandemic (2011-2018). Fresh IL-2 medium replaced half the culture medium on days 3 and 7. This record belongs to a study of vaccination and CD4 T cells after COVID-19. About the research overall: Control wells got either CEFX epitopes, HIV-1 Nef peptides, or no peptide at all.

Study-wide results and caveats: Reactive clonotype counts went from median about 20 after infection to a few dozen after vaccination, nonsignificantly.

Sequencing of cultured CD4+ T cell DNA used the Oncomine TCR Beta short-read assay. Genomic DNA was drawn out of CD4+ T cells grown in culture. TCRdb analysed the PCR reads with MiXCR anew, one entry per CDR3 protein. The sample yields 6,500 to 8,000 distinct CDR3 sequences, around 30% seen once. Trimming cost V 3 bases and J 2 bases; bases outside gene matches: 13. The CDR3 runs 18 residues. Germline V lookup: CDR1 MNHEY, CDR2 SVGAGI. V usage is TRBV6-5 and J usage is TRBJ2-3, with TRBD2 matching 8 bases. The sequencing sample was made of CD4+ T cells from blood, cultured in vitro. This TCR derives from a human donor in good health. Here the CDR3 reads CASSYGVGAGGVTDTQYF. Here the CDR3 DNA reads TGTGCCAGCAGTTATGGGGTTGGGGCCGGGGGGGTCACAGATACGCAGTATTTT.